This T cell receptor (beta chain) emerged from a study of T cells in localized non-small cell lung cancer. Profiled with immunoSEQ multiplex PCR; TCRdb holds only in-frame clones, not every one. The sample yields approximately 89,000 clones, around three quarters seen once. Concerning this clone itself: Its cognate antigen is unknown.

Per the germline V gene, CDR1 is SGHVS and CDR2 is FQNEAQ. The length of the CDR3 is 17 residues. V shed 5 bases and J shed 2 bases, with 21 bases lying between them. Notes on the study in general: Appearances in adjacent lung were noted for a median 57 of the top 100 tumor clones. Exceeding tumor, uninvolved adjacent lung had the highest T cell clonality. Without multi-region sequencing, intratumor heterogeneity could not be excluded.

V gene TRBV7-8 combines with J gene TRBJ1-1, with a tentative D call TRBD1 (6 bases). Sequenced here: PBMCs, sampled before any cancer treatment. The TCR comes from a man aged 35 to 70 with stage II squamous cell lung carcinoma. For the CDR3, the DNA is TGTGCCAGCAGCGCCTACAGGGAGGCGGCTGGTAACACTGAAGCTTTCTTT. This sequence encodes CASSAYREAAGNTEAFF.